The rows below give T cell receptor beta chains drawn from one sample of a study of OX40 agonist ivuxolimab in advanced cancers. Sequenced by immunoSEQ multiplex PCR; TCRdb stores in-frame clones only, minus some. This sample yields over 65,000 clones, of which approximately 91% are seen a single time; roughly 0.27% belongs to the top ten. This specimen was CD4+ or CD8+ T cells sorted from blood, taken in a trial of the OX40 agonist ivuxolimab. The source of these receptors is an adult with an advanced solid tumor such as melanoma, head and neck, liver or kidney cancer. Both conserved end residues are part of each CDR3. A D gene is named only where the DNA matches it firmly. Size is stated for part of the rows, as once, few or many counts, or as a class when the clone is expanded.

J | V | D | size | CDR3 | DNA
TRBJ1-1 | TRBV10-3 | TRBD1 | once | CAISDLAGGIAEAFF | TGTGCCATCAGTGATCTAGCAGGGGGTATCGCTGAAGCTTTCTTT
TRBJ1-4 | TRBV6-5 | NA | NA | CASSLGGTTEKLFF | TGTGCCAGCAGCCTGGGGGGCACGACGGAAAAACTGTTTTTT
TRBJ2-3 | TRBV7-2 | TRBD1 | NA | CASSVRQGVRDTQYF | TGTGCCAGCAGCGTCCGACAGGGAGTACGAGATACGCAGTATTTT
TRBJ1-2 | TRBV6-5 | NA | NA | CASSSPGHDNYGYTF | TGTGCCAGCAGCTCCCCCGGACACGACAACTATGGCTACACCTTC
TRBJ2-1 | TRBV29-1 | TRBD1 | NA | CSAQFPPSGQGAYNEQFF | TGCAGCGCCCAATTCCCCCCATCGGGACAGGGGGCCTACAATGAGCAGTTCTTC
TRBJ1-6 | TRBV7-2 | NA | NA | CASSFSGSSYNSPLHF | TGTGCCAGCAGCTTTTCAGGGAGCTCCTATAATTCACCCCTCCACTTT
TRBJ2-7 | TRBV5-1 | NA | NA | CASSLVPGTYEQYF | TGCGCCAGCAGCTTGGTCCCAGGGACTTACGAGCAGTACTTC
TRBJ2-1 | TRBV18 | NA | NA | CASSPQDSHNEQFF | TGTGCCAGCTCACCACAGGACTCCCACAATGAGCAGTTCTTC
TRBJ2-1 | TRBV19 | TRBD2 | NA | CASSIASGSYNEQFF | TGTGCCAGTAGTATTGCTAGCGGGAGCTACAATGAGCAGTTCTTC
TRBJ2-2 | TRBV10-2 | NA | few | CASTPRGRSETGELFF | TGCGCCAGCACCCCACGCGGACGAAGCGAAACCGGGGAGCTGTTTTTT
TRBJ2-3 | TRBV18 | NA | once | CASSPQGGGADTQYF | TGTGCCAGCTCACCACAGGGTGGTGGTGCAGATACGCAGTATTTT
TRBJ2-1 | TRBV28 | TRBD2 | NA | CASSLGGSSYNEQFF | TGTGCCAGCAGTTTGGGGGGGAGCTCCTACAATGAGCAGTTCTTC
TRBJ2-5 | TRBV5-1 | TRBD2 | NA | CASSLDVALGGETQYF | TGCGCCAGCAGCTTGGACGTTGCGTTGGGAGGGGAGACCCAGTACTTC
TRBJ1-2 | TRBV5-8 | NA | NA | CASSLFQGTDGYTF | TGTGCCAGCAGCTTGTTCCAGGGAACAGATGGCTACACCTTC
TRBJ2-2 | TRBV9 | NA | NA | CASSLTIPGELFF | TGTGCCAGCAGCCTGACAATACCCGGGGAGCTGTTTTTT
TRBJ1-2 | TRBV23-1 | NA | NA | CASSTRGTEFNYGYTF | TGCGCCAGCAGTACTCGGGGGACCGAGTTTAACTATGGCTACACCTTC
TRBJ1-1 | TRBV19 | NA | NA | CASSWFTEAFF | TGTGCCAGTAGTTGGTTTACTGAAGCTTTCTTT
TRBJ1-3 | TRBV28 | NA | NA | CASSLSNAGNTIYF | TGTGCCAGCAGTTTATCAAACGCTGGAAACACCATATATTTT
TRBJ2-3 | TRBV11-3 | NA | NA | CASSLVQYADTQYF | TGTGCCAGCAGCTTAGTGCAGTACGCAGATACGCAGTATTTT
TRBJ2-5 | TRBV5-1 | TRBD1 | NA | CASGSGGFQETQYF | TGCGCCAGCGGCTCAGGGGGCTTCCAAGAGACCCAGTACTTC
TRBJ1-2 | TRBV2 | NA | medium-sized | CASKSGTRVDYTF | TGTGCCAGCAAGTCCGGGACACGCGTCGACTACACCTTC
TRBJ2-1 | TRBV10-2 | NA | NA | CASSGLDNEQFF | TGCGCCAGCAGTGGACTAGACAATGAGCAGTTCTTC
TRBJ1-1 | TRBV7-8 | NA | NA | CASSPGTVNTEAFF | TGTGCCAGCAGCCCGGGGACGGTGAACACTGAAGCTTTCTTT
TRBJ2-3 | TRBV21-1 | NA | NA | CASSLMGRPSTDTQYF | TGTGCCAGCAGCCTCATGGGCAGGCCTAGCACAGATACGCAGTATTTT
TRBJ1-4 | TRBV28 | NA | few | CASSSGSLWGSNEKLFF | TGTGCCAGCAGTTCGGGGTCCCTGTGGGGCTCTAATGAAAAACTGTTTTTT
TRBJ2-3 | TRBV6-6 | NA | NA | CASSYSREADTQYF | TGTGCCAGCAGTTACTCACGGGAAGCAGATACGCAGTATTTT
TRBJ2-2 | TRBV6-6 | TRBD1 | few | CASRGQANTGELFF | TGTGCCAGCAGGGGACAGGCGAACACCGGGGAGCTGTTTTTT
TRBJ2-1 | TRBV7-2 | TRBD2 | NA | CASSSLTGTSGTGNEQFF | TGTGCCAGCAGCTCGCTTACCGGGACTAGCGGGACGGGGAATGAGCAGTTCTTC
TRBJ2-7 | TRBV21-1 | NA | once | CASSKGPPGTRDFVQYF | TGTGCCAGCAGCAAAGGTCCCCCCGGGACTCGGGACTTTGTGCAGTACTTC
TRBJ1-1 | TRBV4-2 | TRBD1 | NA | CASSQSTAARDRGFAFF | TGTGCCAGCAGCCAATCCACCGCAGCCCGGGACAGGGGCTTTGCTTTCTTT
TRBJ2-6 | TRBV11-1 | NA | NA | CASSPQGSGANVLTF | TGTGCCAGCAGCCCTCAGGGGTCTGGGGCCAACGTCCTGACTTTC